These 16 T cell receptor beta chains originate from one sample sequenced in a study of regulatory T cells in long-lasting Graves disease. Time point here: persistent/refractory GD, antithyroid drugs over 5 years with positive TRAb. Extracted RNA from PBMCs served as the source of the TCR library. Researchers made TCR beta libraries by using iRepertoire HTBI primers and running Arm-PCR on CDR3 regions. MiXCR, run by TCRdb on the multiplex PCR reads, gives a single entry per CDR3 protein. The table records 310,000 or so distinct CDR3 sequences, 20% to 25% of them present only once. The input for sequencing was peripheral blood mononuclear cells (PBMCs), taken when the disease was refractory, from a patient treated with antithyroid drugs. The receptor source for this set is a female donor with Graves disease.

This clonotype was detected many times. The chain is built from TRBV7-2 and TRBJ2-5; 8 bases line up with TRBD2. Germline values: CDR1 SGHTA, CDR2 FQGNSA. The CDR3 covers 14 residues. V lost 3 bases, J lost 1 base, and 1 base stayed unmatched. The CDR3 DNA reads TGTGCCAGCAGCTTTAGCGGGACCCAAGAGACCCAGTACTTC. This sequence encodes CASSFSGTQETQYF.

The gene calls are TRBV19 and TRBJ2-7; 7 bases match TRBD2. Trimming cost V 6 bases and J 6 bases; bases outside gene matches: 8. The CDR3 loop spans 13 amino acids. CDR1 LNHDA and CDR2 SQIVND come from the germline V gene (reference sequence). The DNA of the CDR3 is TGTGCCAGTAGATCGGGGGGTGGACGCGAGCAGTACTTC. Its protein is CASRSGGGREQYF.

In regard to this clonotype: Germline is not matched at one junction end, which may reflect a read error. The chain has TRBV20-1 and TRBJ2-7; 8 bases fit TRBD2. The CDR3 covers 13 residues. The germline CDR1 and CDR2 sequences are DFQATT and SNEGSKA (reference sequence). Here the CDR3 DNA reads TGCAGTGCGACGGGAGCGGGAGACTACGGGCAGTACTTC. Translation gives CSATGAGDYGQYF.

This clonotype was seen more than once but under ten times. The V gene is TRBV6-2 or TRBV6-3, the J gene TRBJ2-4; 13 nucleotides align to TRBD2. This CDR3 is built from 16 residues. The V and J ends lost 5 bases and 9 bases, in that order; junction bases with no gene match: 10. Per the germline V gene, CDR1 is MNHEY and CDR2 is SVGEGT. This CDR3 is CASSVARLAGGGIQYF. The CDR3 nucleotides read TGTGCCAGCAGTGTGGCGAGACTAGCGGGAGGAGGCATTCAGTACTTC.

This clonotype was found once. This clone may be a read error of a much larger clone one base away. The V call is TRBV6-1, the J call TRBJ2-7; D remains unclear. The CDR3 contains 13 residues. Germline CDR1 MNHNS, CDR2 SASEGT. The CDR3 is CASSFTVNYEQHF. CDR3 DNA: TGTGCCAGCAGTTTTACGGTGAACTACGAGCAGCACTTC.

The rearrangement uses TRBV9 and TRBJ1-1, with 10 bases that match TRBD1. The CDR3 has 18 amino acids. V lost 2 bases and J lost 3; bases outside the gene matches: 13. Germline assignment: CDR1 SGDLS and CDR2 YYNGEE. CDR3 in DNA: TGTGCCAGCAGCGTGCGTCCCACCGGGACAGGGGCGGACACTGAAGCTTTCTTT. Translated: CASSVRPTGTGADTEAFF. Filled out from reference TRBV9 and TRBJ1-1, the complete variable domain reads DSGVTQTPKHLITATGQRVTLRCSPRSGDLSVYWYQQSLDQGLQFLIQYYNGEERAKGNILERFSAQQFPDLHSELNLSSLELGDSALYFCASSVRPTGTGADTEAFFGQGTRLTVV.

This clonotype showed up many times. The chain couples TRBV2 to TRBJ1-1; D is unclear. Trimming removed 5 bases from V and 6 bases from J, with 22 bases in between. CDR1 is SNHLY and CDR2 is FYNNEI in the germline V gene. The CDR3 runs to 16 residues. The CDR3 here is CASSQMGGRVSAEAFF. The CDR3 DNA reads TGTGCCAGCAGTCAAATGGGCGGTCGTGTTTCAGCTGAAGCTTTCTTT. Full variable domain (remainder filled in from reference TRBV2 and TRBJ1-1): EPEVTQTPSHQVTQMGQEVILRCVPISNHLYFYWYRQILGQKVEFLVSFYNNEISEKSEIFDDQFSVERPDGSNFTLKIRSTKLEDSAMYFCASSQMGGRVSAEAFFGQGTRLTVV.

This clonotype was observed many times. V gene TRBV15 combines with J gene TRBJ2-7; TRBD2 matches 13 bases. The CDR3 runs to 15 residues. The trim removed 0 bases at V and 5 bases at J, leaving 1 base unmatched. In germline, CDR1 is LNHNV, CDR2 YYDKDF (reference sequence). CDR3 in DNA: TGTGCCACCAGCAGAGATGGACTAGCGGGAGACGAGCAGTACTTC. Translated, it gives CATSRDGLAGDEQYF.

The chain couples TRBV6-4 to TRBJ2-7; tentatively, D is TRBD2 (5 bases). Trimming removed 10 bases at V and 0 bases at J, with 22 bases between. The CDR3 sequence is 16 residues long. Per germline, CDR1 MRHNA and CDR2 SNTAGT. The CDR3 loop is CANLRNLQRLSYEQYF. The CDR3 region has the DNA TGTGCCAACCTCCGGAACCTCCAGCGGCTCTCCTACGAGCAGTACTTC.

As concerns this clonotype: A much larger clone is a single base away; this may be a read error. The J gene is TRBJ2-5, the V gene TRBV6-9; D may be TRBD1 or TRBD2 (6 bases each). The CDR3 sequence is 14 residues long. Germline lookup yields CDR1 MNHGY and CDR2 SVAAGI. The DNA of the CDR3 is TGTGCCAACAGTTACTCCGACGGGGGCGGGACCCAGTACTTC. This translates into CANSYSDGGGTQYF.

This clonotype was counted a few times. The chain joins TRBV6-5 to TRBJ1-5; possibly TRBD1 for D (5 bases). The germline V and J ends were trimmed by 2 bases and 1 base, with 12 bases remaining between them. The CDR3 covers 16 residues. The germline CDR1 and CDR2 sequences are MNHEY and SVGAGI. The CDR3 sequence: CASSYRGPGSNQPQHF. The CDR3 bases are TGTGCCAGCAGTTACCGGGGACCTGGGAGCAATCAGCCCCAGCATTTT.

This chain joins TRBV29-1 and TRBJ2-7; TRBD2 might be the D (5 bases). Germline CDR1 SQVTM, CDR2 ANQGSEA. V was cut by 4 bases and J by 4 bases, with 14 bases left in between. This CDR3 has 13 residues. For the CDR3, the DNA is TGCAGCGTTGGGCGGGCAGACTCTTACGAGCAGTACTTC. It specifies CSVGRADSYEQYF.

The chain couples TRBV9 to TRBJ2-7, with 11 bases matching TRBD1. V lost 4 bases, J lost 4 bases, and 7 bases stayed unmatched. The CDR3 is made up of 15 amino acids. The germline V gene encodes CDR1 SGDLS and CDR2 YYNGEE. The CDR3 DNA reads as TGTGCCAGCAGCCCCTCTGGACAGGGGGCGTACGAGCAGTACTTC. Translation: CASSPSGQGAYEQYF.

The rearrangement links TRBV5-1 to TRBJ2-7; 10 bases align to TRBD2. Germline CDR1 reads SGHRS; CDR2 reads YFSETQ. V was clipped by 4 bases and J by 3 bases; unmatched bases: 4. This CDR3 spans 14 amino acids. DNA of the CDR3: TGCGCCAGCAGCATAGAGCGGGAGGGCTACGAGCAGTACTTC. Translation gives CASSIEREGYEQYF.

In this sample, this clonotype turned up a few times. V gene TRBV29-1 combines with J gene TRBJ2-5; D may be TRBD2 (5 bases). The germline CDR1 and CDR2 sequences are SQVTM and ANQGSEA. The V gene lost 6 bases and the J gene lost 6 bases, with 14 bases spanning the gap. The CDR3 is 12 amino acids. The CDR3 region has the DNA TGCAGCGTCGCGGACGGGGATAAGACCCAGTACTTC. It codes for CSVADGDKTQYF.

As for this clonotype: The CDR3 end shows no conserved phenylalanine or tryptophan, and so a read error is likely. The rearrangement links TRBV5-5 to TRBJ1-2, with 9 nucleotides matching TRBD1. Germline V gives CDR1 SGHKS, CDR2 YYEKEE (reference sequence). This CDR3 is 14 amino acids long. The V gene end was trimmed by 2 bases and the J gene end by 2 bases; junction bases not matched to a gene: 1. The DNA of the CDR3 is TGTGCCAGCAGCTTCGGGACAGGGAACTATGGCTACACCCTC. It specifies CASSFGTGNYGYTL.